This passage covers 17 T cell receptor beta chains from one sample sequenced in a study of tumor and adjacent non-tumor tissue in lung cancer. A modified ARM-PCR protocol with three rounds of nested PCR amplified TCRbeta. TCRdb ran MiXCR on the multiplex PCR reads and lists one entry per CDR3 protein. This sample carries 90,000 to 130,000 distinct CDR3 sequences, around 82% of them seen once, and the ten largest clones take under 25%. RNA was extracted from bulk tissue without any cell sorting. Sequencing used lung tumor tissue. The source is a man aged 65 to 85 with non-small cell lung cancer.

The chain links TRBV20-1 to TRBJ2-3; 9 bases are shared with TRBD1. Germline values: CDR1 DFQATT, CDR2 SNEGSKA (reference sequence). This CDR3 has 21 amino acids. J gave up 6 bases and V 4 bases, and 29 bases lay outside the gene matches. The CDR3 DNA sequence: TGCAGTGCTAATGGGTTCGACCGGACAGGGGTCTCGTGTGAGGCATCCGATACGCAGTATTTT. This encodes CSANGFDRTGVSCEASDTQYF.

Of note for this clonotype: An end of the junction differs from the germline gene, which may be a read error. This chain links TRBV29-1 with TRBJ1-1; maybe TRBD1 (5 bases). Germline CDR1 SQVTM, CDR2 ANQGSEA. CDR3 size: 13 residues. This CDR3 is CSVARGVNTEAFF. Written as DNA, the CDR3 is TGCAGCGTGGCACGGGGGGTGAACACCGAAGCTTTCTTT.

The CDR3 bases are TGTGCCAGCAGTTACGAGGCTCCGCAGACAGATACGCAGTATTTT. Amino acids: CASSYEAPQTDTQYF. The rearrangement joins TRBV6-2 or TRBV6-3 to TRBJ2-3; no clear D gene. The CDR3 has 15 residues. Germline lookup yields CDR1 MNHEY and CDR2 SVGEGT. Deletions cut 2 bases from V and 3 bases from J, with 12 bases between.

As for this clonotype: At one end the junction does not follow the germline gene, possibly because of a read error. The rearrangement links TRBV5-1 to TRBJ2-5, with D perhaps matching TRBD1 or TRBD2 (5 bases each). There are 16 residues in the CDR3. CDR1 is SGHRS, CDR2 YFSETQ, per germline. CDR3 loop: CAISSRDGRSLETQYF. DNA for the CDR3: TGTGCCATCAGCAGCCGGGACGGACGGTCACTAGAGACCCAGTACTTC.

A note on this clonotype: Lacking the conserved final phenylalanine or tryptophan, this CDR3 likely reflects a read error. The DNA is omitted, as the CDR3 cannot be located on it reliably, and the CDR3 follows TCRdb's listing. This sequence joins TRBV6-2 or TRBV6-3 and TRBJ2-1; TRBD2 reflects the table's D call only, with no check against the DNA. The CDR3 adds up to 15 amino acids, both ends counted. The germline V gene encodes CDR1 MNHEY and CDR2 SVGEGT. This CDR3 reads CVRSPGLGNTNEQFI.

To note about this clonotype: One end of the junction is discordant with germline, which a read error may explain. The genes are TRBV11-2 and TRBJ2-7, with TRBD1 matching 8 bases. This CDR3 contains 15 residues. From germline, CDR1 is SGHAT and CDR2 FQNNGV. CDR3 DNA: TGTGCCAACAGCTTAGATCAGGGGGCCCCCTACGATCAGTATTTC. Its translation: CANSLDQGAPYDQYF.

As concerns this clonotype: The junction shows a germline mismatch at one end, possibly a read error. The rearrangement uses TRBV6-2 or TRBV6-3 and TRBJ2-7; possibly TRBD1 for D (6 bases). The germline V gene encodes CDR1 MNHEY and CDR2 SVGEGT. CDR3 length: 15 residues. The CDR3 loop reads CASSTKTGFNYERYF. DNA for the CDR3: TGTGCCAGCAGTACTAAGACAGGATTTAACTACGAGCGGTACTTC.

In its sample, this clonotype was seen many times. The rearrangement uses TRBV6-1 and TRBJ2-7, with D perhaps TRBD1 (5 bases). This CDR3 comprises 14 residues. Germline values: CDR1 MNHNS, CDR2 SASEGT. V lost 7 bases and J lost 0, with 13 bases in between. CDR3 sequence reads: CASTRIDSSYEQYF. CDR3 DNA sequence: TGTGCCAGCACTCGGATAGACAGCTCCTACGAGCAGTACTTC.

Notes on this clonotype: A much more abundant neighbour one base away suggests this may be a read error. The V call is TRBV6-5, the J call TRBJ1-2; D might be TRBD1 (6 bases). Trimming took off 10 bases at V and 8 bases at J, with 23 bases between the two ends. This CDR3 contains 14 residues. The germline gives CDR1 MNHEY, CDR2 SVGAGI. The CDR3 is CAITFGGTRQGYTF. The CDR3, as DNA: TGTGCCATCACCTTCGGAGGGACACGGCAGGGCTACACCTTC.

Remarks on this clonotype: At one of its ends the junction is not consistent with the germline gene, which may arise from a read error. The chain joins TRBV6-5 to TRBJ2-7; D is ambiguous. Germline assignment: CDR1 MNHEY and CDR2 SVGAGI. CDR3 length equals 13 residues. CDR3 residues: CASSYKDSYEQYF. DNA for the CDR3: TGTGCCAGCAGTTACAAAGACTCCTATGAGCAGTACTTC.

Notes on this clonotype: The junction and the germline gene differ at one end; a read error may be behind it. J is TRBJ1-1 and V is TRBV11-3; no firm D call. The CDR3 spans 16 residues. Germline loops: CDR1 SGHNT, CDR2 YENEEA. The DNA for the CDR3 is TGTGCCAGCAGCTTATTCAGCATCAGGATATACACTGAAGCATTCTTT. It specifies CASSLFSIRIYTEAFF.

About this clonotype itself: A much larger clone lies one base from this, so it may be a read error. The genes are TRBV20-1 and TRBJ1-6; no clear D. The germline V gene has CDR1 DFQATT and CDR2 SNEGSKA (reference sequence). This CDR3 comprises 16 residues. DNA for the CDR3: TGCAGTACTAGAGCTGCGGGGAGATCCTATAATTCACCCCTCCACTTT. Translating gives CSTRAAGRSYNSPLHF.

This clonotype was seen more than once but under ten times. A clone one base away is much larger, so this may be a read error. J is TRBJ1-3 and V is TRBV12-3 or TRBV12-4; D is undetermined. This CDR3 is 11 amino acids long. The CDR3 reads CASSSRNTVYF. The CDR3 coding sequence is TGTGCCAGCAGTTCGCGAAACACCGTATATTTT.

This chain connects TRBV12-3 or TRBV12-4 to TRBJ2-7, with TRBD2 matching 7 bases. The CDR3 covers 15 residues. V shed 6 bases, J shed 2 bases, and the junction held 10 bases outside the gene matches. The CDR3 is CASRTSGVATYEQYF. For the CDR3, the DNA is TGTGCCAGCAGGACGAGCGGGGTGGCCACCTACGAGCAGTACTTC.

As concerns this clonotype: A read error is likely, as this CDR3 ends without the conserved phenylalanine or tryptophan. The chain combines TRBV4-2 with TRBJ1-4, with D uncertain. There are 17 residues in the CDR3. Per germline, CDR1 LGHNA and CDR2 YNFKEQ. This CDR3 reads CAGSQDPRPKLDEKLFL. DNA of the CDR3: TGTGCCGGCAGCCAAGATCCGAGACCTAAGTTGGATGAAAAACTGTTTTTG.

Details on this clonotype: One end of the junction fails to match germline, which may point to a read error. J is TRBJ2-1 and V is TRBV4-1; 9 bases align to TRBD1. This CDR3 is built from 15 residues. Per the germline V gene, CDR1 is MGHRA and CDR2 is YSYEKL. In DNA, the CDR3 is TGCGCAAGCAGTCTCTGGACAGGGGCGTACAATGAGCAGTTCTTC. Protein: CASSLWTGAYNEQFF.

About this clonotype: At one boundary the junction diverges from the germline segment, which might be a read error. The chain employs TRBV5-6 and TRBJ2-1, with 10 bases that match TRBD2. This CDR3 contains 15 residues. Germline V gene data show CDR1 as SGHDT and CDR2 as YYEEEE. In DNA, the CDR3 is TGTGCCAGCAGTCAAAGAGTCGGACTAGCGGCTGAGCACTTCTTC. Its protein is CASSQRVGLAAEHFF.